A selection of T cell receptor beta chains follows, all from one sample in a study of cytomegalovirus exposure and HLA in healthy donors. The table came from immunoSEQ multiplex PCR; TCRdb's copy has only in-frame clones and leaves some out. The data hold 130,000 or so clones, with around 70% observed a single time. The sample comprised PBMCs. The source is a woman between 40 and 50 years old in good health and CMV-seropositive. Both conserved end residues are part of each CDR3. The D gene is left open where the match is weak.

j_call | d_call | v_call | cdr3_length | cdr3_aa
TRBJ1-1 | TRBD1 | TRBV5-1 | 16 | CASSLPGTGGFTEAFF
TRBJ1-2 | . | TRBV28 | 14 | CASRQGGGAVGYTF
TRBJ2-1 | TRBD2 | TRBV4-2 | 17 | CASSQKFISGGWDEQFF
TRBJ1-1 | . | TRBV30 | 14 | CAWSVLTGNTEAFF
TRBJ2-7 | TRBD2 | TRBV5-8 | 16 | CASSNPRPGGAEEQYF
TRBJ1-2 | . | TRBV29-1 | 13 | CSAMIGANYGYTF
TRBJ2-1 | . | TRBV7-9 | 11 | CASSFSDEQFF
TRBJ2-1 | . | TRBV9 | 16 | CASSVSAGLINNEQFF
TRBJ2-3 | TRBD2 | TRBV19 | 15 | CAASPLAGNTDTQYF
TRBJ1-2 | TRBD1 | TRBV2 | 14 | CASRERGLVKGYTF
TRBJ2-1 | TRBD2 | TRBV29-1 | 15 | CSARLAGGLKNEQFF
TRBJ2-1 | . | TRBV4-2 | 17 | CASSQEGGGGSYNEQFF
TRBJ1-2 | TRBD1 | TRBV18 | 16 | CASSPKTGADNYGYTF
TRBJ1-2 | . | TRBV7-3 | 12 | CASSLGLGGYTF
. | . | TRBV11-1 | 15 | CASNERAGAVYEQYF
TRBJ1-2 | TRBD1 | TRBV5-1 | 16 | CASSLAGTGRDYGYTF
. | TRBD2 | TRBV9 | 16 | CASSVASGSVMYEQYF
TRBJ2-5 | TRBD2 | TRBV7-2 | 19 | CASSLGGPGLAGGPQTQYF
TRBJ2-7 | . | TRBV6-5 | 15 | CASSYSGQDSYEQYF
TRBJ2-7 | TRBD1 | TRBV4-1 | 18 | CTSSQDPRSVDRGDEQYF
TRBJ1-1 | TRBD1 | TRBV19 | 14 | CASSLGQGIAEAFF
TRBJ1-1 | TRBD1 | TRBV12-5 | 18 | CASGLVPKEGTGPTEAFF
TRBJ2-1 | TRBD2 | TRBV6-4 | 15 | CASSDAGVAGNEQFF
TRBJ1-2 | . | TRBV7-2 | 17 | CASSLRVRILANYGYTF
TRBJ2-2 | . | TRBV29-1 | 14 | CSVEILANTGELFF
TRBJ1-1 | . | TRBV19 | 15 | CASSIDHGDNTEAFF
TRBJ1-6 | . | TRBV14 | 14 | CASSRGSYNSPLHF
TRBJ2-2 | . | TRBV7-6 | 13 | CASSSRQAGELFF
TRBJ1-3 | TRBD1 | TRBV28 | 15 | CASSSPGGSGNTIYF
TRBJ1-1 | . | TRBV15 | 13 | CATSRDSDTEAFF
TRBJ2-7 | . | TRBV7-2 | 12 | CASSESSYEQYF
TRBJ2-7 | TRBD1 | TRBV19 | 14 | CASSIARGPHEQYF
TRBJ1-3 | . | TRBV14 | 14 | CASSLFNTGNTIYF
TRBJ1-5 | . | TRBV5-8 | 16 | CASSWGGTGPNQPQHF
TRBJ1-2 | TRBD1 | TRBV9 | 13 | CASSVGQGYGYTF
TRBJ1-2 | . | TRBV28 | 12 | CASSRDIYGYTF
TRBJ1-4 | TRBD1 | TRBV14 | 16 | CASSQGGQRGNEKLFF
TRBJ2-2 | TRBD2 | TRBV7-2 | 15 | CASSSPGTRTGELFF
TRBJ1-5 | . | TRBV20-1 | 10 | CSALGSFQHF
TRBJ2-1 | . | TRBV4-3 | 17 | CASSQEWSGVSVNEQFF
TRBJ1-2 | . | TRBV5-1 | 15 | CASSLATSSNYGYTF
TRBJ2-7 | TRBD1 | TRBV28 | 15 | CASSLDRGPSYEQYF
TRBJ1-4 | TRBD1 | TRBV7-9 | 15 | CASSPGQGFFEKLFF
TRBJ2-1 | . | TRBV19 | 15 | CASSIGAASYNEQFF
TRBJ2-3 | . | TRBV21-1 | 14 | CASGRRGGTDTQYF
TRBJ2-1 | . | TRBV7-8 | 14 | CASSFRVYENEQFF
TRBJ2-1 | TRBD1 | TRBV7-2 | 16 | CASNPRLRDRADEQFF
TRBJ2-1 | . | TRBV11-3 | 13 | CASSPPRSNEQFF
TRBJ2-3 | TRBD2 | TRBV28 | 17 | CASSPRGLAGGTDTQYF
TRBJ1-2 | TRBD1 | TRBV6-6 | 14 | CASREGQGWYGYTF
TRBJ2-3 | . | TRBV7-2 | 16 | CASSRKLAIVTDTQYF
TRBJ1-6 | . | TRBV10-3 | 15 | CAISESGGWGSPLHF
TRBJ1-4 | . | TRBV5-6 | 14 | CASSKTGQEEKLFF
TRBJ2-7 | . | TRBV18 | 14 | CASQSGTRTYEQYF
TRBJ2-2 | TRBD2 | TRBV5-1 | 16 | CASSYNSGRQTGELFF
TRBJ1-2 | TRBD1 | TRBV6-5 | 14 | CASSYGTGGFGYTF
TRBJ1-1 | . | TRBV29-1 | 14 | CSVTLGGRGTEAFF
TRBJ1-1 | . | TRBV7-9 | 13 | CASSLDMNTEAFF
TRBJ1-5 | . | TRBV6-1 | 13 | CASWNPGNQPQHF
. | . | TRBV2 | 13 | CASSRDISYEQYF